The 13 T cell receptor beta chains below were found in one sample sequenced in a study of T cells in Graves' hyperthyroidism and ophthalmopathy. What was amplified from RNA transcripts were TCR beta CDR3 regions. During a first-round RT-PCR of the TCR CDR3, the HTBI primer set was used. TCRdb ran MiXCR on the multiplex PCR reads and lists one entry per CDR3 protein. The table shows 150,000 to 200,000 distinct CDR3 sequences, with about 15% occurring only once. The sequenced sample consisted of blood. The receptors come from a woman between 50 and 59 years old with Graves' hyperthyroidism.

With respect to this clonotype: No conserved phenylalanine or tryptophan is present at the end of the CDR3, so a read error is the likely explanation. V is TRBV19 and J is TRBJ1-1, with 8 positions matching TRBD1. The germline gives CDR1 LNHDA, CDR2 SQIVND (reference sequence). CDR3 size: 13 residues. The CDR3 region is CASNPGGHTEAFL. DNA for the CDR3: TGTGCCAGTAATCCAGGGGGCCACACTGAGGCTTTCCTT.

In this sample, this clonotype turned up many times. The chain couples TRBV5-1 to TRBJ1-1, with TRBD1 identical over 7 bases. The germline CDR1 and CDR2 sequences are SGHRS and YFSETQ. Germline trimming cut 5 bases from V and 8 bases from J; bases unmatched to any gene: 9. This CDR3 comprises 13 residues. The CDR3 sequence: CASRSSWTGEAFF. The CDR3 DNA sequence: TGCGCCAGCAGATCGTCCTGGACAGGAGAAGCTTTCTTT.

This clonotype appeared a few times. This rearrangement joins TRBV19 to TRBJ1-6, with D possibly TRBD1 on 6 matching bases. Per germline, CDR1 LNHDA and CDR2 SQIVND (reference sequence). The CDR3 totals 18 residues. Deletions cut 3 bases from V and 1 base from J, with 16 bases between. CDR3 amino acids: CASSIAGQSLSYNSPLHF. As DNA, the CDR3 is TGTGCCAGTAGTATTGCCGGACAGAGTCTGTCCTATAATTCACCCCTCCACTTT. Full variable domain (remainder filled in from reference TRBV19 and TRBJ1-6): DGGITQSPKYLFRKEGQNVTLSCEQNLNHDAMYWYRQDPGQGLRLIYYSQIVNDFQKGDIAEGYSVSREKKESFPLTVTSAQKNPTAFYLCASSIAGQSLSYNSPLHFGNGTRLTVT.

This clonotype appeared many times. The rearrangement uses TRBV7-9 and TRBJ2-1; perhaps TRBD2 as D (5 bases). Germline-derived CDR1 and CDR2 are SEHNR and FQNEAQ (reference sequence). The CDR3 runs 14 residues. V lost 3 bases and J lost 6, with 12 bases in between. The CDR3 loop is CASSFGMRFNEQFF. For the CDR3, the DNA is TGTGCCAGCAGCTTCGGGATGAGGTTCAATGAGCAGTTCTTC. Using reference TRBV7-9 and TRBJ2-1 for the parts outside the CDR3, the full variable domain is DTGVSQNPRHKITKRGQNVTFRCDPISEHNRLYWYRQTLGQGPEFLTYFQNEAQLEKSRLLSDRFSAERPKGSFSTLEIQRTEQGDSAMYLCASSFGMRFNEQFFGPGTRLTVL.

This clonotype was recorded many times. The chain uses TRBV28 and TRBJ2-7; 9 positions agree with TRBD1. Germline V lookup: CDR1 MDHEN, CDR2 SYDVKM. CDR3 length: 15 amino acids. Trimming cost V 6 bases and J 5 bases; bases outside gene matches: 11. In nucleotides, the CDR3 is TGTGCCAGCAGCGAGAATATTGGGACAGGGAACGAGCAGTACTTC. Translation gives CASSENIGTGNEQYF.

This clonotype was counted ten times or more. The chain combines TRBV5-6 with TRBJ2-1; D possibly corresponds to TRBD2 (6 bases). Germline-derived CDR1 and CDR2 are SGHDT and YYEEEE. This CDR3 contains 15 residues. V was trimmed by 6 bases and J by 3 bases, leaving 16 bases between them. DNA for the CDR3: TGTGCCAGCAACCGTGGGGAGGCTCGCTACAATGAGCAGTTCTTC. Translated, it gives CASNRGEARYNEQFF.

There are a few counts of this clonotype. This chain connects TRBV7-9 to TRBJ2-1; unclear D gene. Germline V gene sequence: CDR1 SEHNR, CDR2 FQNEAQ (reference sequence). The CDR3 extends over 15 amino acids. Deletions cut 3 bases from V and 8 bases from J, with 17 bases between. CDR3 coding DNA: TGTGCCAGCAGCTTCCGTATAGGAGAATTATATGAGCAGTTCTTC. It codes for CASSFRIGELYEQFF.

In its sample, this clonotype was seen once. J is TRBJ1-5 and V is TRBV27; 8 bases align to TRBD1. Unmatched junction bases numbered 2, after V lost 5 bases and J lost 2 bases. Germline V gene sequence: CDR1 MNHEY, CDR2 SMNVEV (reference sequence). There are 14 residues in the CDR3. The CDR3 sequence: CASSQTGGNQPQHF. CDR3 nucleotides: TGTGCCAGCAGTCAGACAGGGGGCAATCAGCCCCAGCATTTT.

The chain links TRBV20-1 to TRBJ1-2; 7 bases fit TRBD1. Germline V gene data show CDR1 as DFQATT and CDR2 as SNEGSKA (reference sequence). The trim removed 3 bases at V and 5 bases at J, leaving 9 bases unmatched. CDR3 size: 14 residues. This CDR3 is CSASLNRGQYGYTF. In DNA, the CDR3 is TGCAGTGCTAGTCTAAACAGGGGCCAATATGGCTACACCTTC.

The CDR3 is CASSSGGGAPTNEKLFF. CDR3 DNA sequence: TGTGCCAGCAGCTCGGGCGGGGGTGCCCCAACTAATGAAAAACTGTTTTTT. The V call is TRBV7-9, the J call TRBJ1-4; D possibly corresponds to TRBD1 (5 bases). From germline, CDR1 is SEHNR and CDR2 FQNEAQ (reference sequence). This CDR3 spans 17 amino acids. V lost 4 bases and J lost 0, with 15 bases in between.

For this clonotype: This could be a read error, since a much larger clone is one nucleotide away. This chain joins TRBV29-1 and TRBJ2-2, with TRBD1 matching 8 bases. The CDR3 spans 14 residues. The germline V gene encodes CDR1 SQVTM and CDR2 ANQGSEA. CDR3 residues: CSVKTGAFGGELSF. The CDR3 region has the DNA TGCAGCGTAAAGACAGGGGCTTTCGGCGGGGAGCTGTCTTTT.

This chain joins TRBV5-1 and TRBJ2-5; 7 bases align to TRBD2. Germline CDR1 and CDR2: SGHRS and YFSETQ. Trimming cost V 4 bases and J 2 bases; bases outside gene matches: 5. The CDR3 is 14 amino acids. Here the CDR3 reads CASSLRTRQETQYF. For the CDR3, the DNA is TGCGCCAGCAGCCTCCGGACTAGGCAAGAGACCCAGTACTTC. Variable domain in full (rest from reference TRBV5-1 and TRBJ2-5): KAGVTQTPRYLIKTRGQQVTLSCSPISGHRSVSWYQQTPGQGLQFLFEYFSETQRNKGNFPGRFSGRQFSNSRSEMNVSTLELGDSALYLCASSLRTRQETQYFGPGTRLLVL.

This clonotype was observed at least ten times. The gene calls are TRBV5-1 and TRBJ1-1; 7 bases map to TRBD1. CDR3 length: 15 amino acids. V lost 0 bases and J lost 2; bases outside the gene matches: 4. Germline CDR1 is SGHRS and CDR2 is YFSETQ. The CDR3 sequence: CASSLASGGNTEAFF. The CDR3 DNA reads as TGCGCCAGCAGCTTGGCCTCAGGGGGTAACACTGAAGCTTTCTTT.